Listed here is a single TCR beta chain. Germline V lookup: CDR1 SGHTS, CDR2 YDEGEE. This CDR3 comprises 16 residues. Deletions cut 3 bases from V and 7 bases from J, with 20 bases between. In the original analysis: Estimated nucleated cell counts came from reference gene primer amplification. TCRdb keeps only in-frame clones here, not all; method: immunoSEQ multiplex PCR. V and J calls and clone size are given by that table; D and trimming were obtained from the DNA. In the table there are some 110,000 clones, around 87% of which are singletons. The data were obtained in a study of blood T cell repertoires in COVID-19. The overall study: Acute and convalescent COVID-19 samples came from the United States, Italy and Spain. Sources were T cells, B-cell-depleted T cells, or PBMCs; the material itself was cDNA or gDNA.

This TCR was sampled from a man between 45 and 60 years old with acute or convalescent COVID-19. This chain connects TRBV5-8 to TRBJ2-1; D remains ambiguous. The specimen was peripheral blood. CDR3 nucleotide sequence: TGTGCCAGCAGCTGGCTAGGCTCGTTATCTAGGAATGAGCAGTTCTTC. Protein: CASSWLGSLSRNEQFF.